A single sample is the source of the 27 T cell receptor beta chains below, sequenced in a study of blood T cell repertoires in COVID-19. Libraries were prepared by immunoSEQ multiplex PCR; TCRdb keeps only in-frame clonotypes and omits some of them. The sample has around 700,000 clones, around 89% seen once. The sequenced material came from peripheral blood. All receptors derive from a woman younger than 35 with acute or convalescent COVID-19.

This CDR3 is CARKVQTNTEAFF. In nucleotides, the CDR3 is TGTGCCAGAAAGGTACAGACGAACACTGAAGCTTTCTTT. This chain uses TRBV30 with TRBJ1-1; D gene unclear. Germline V gene data show CDR1 as GTSNPN and CDR2 as SVGIG (reference sequence). V was clipped by 8 bases and J by 1 base, with 14 bases between them. The CDR3 has 13 amino acids.

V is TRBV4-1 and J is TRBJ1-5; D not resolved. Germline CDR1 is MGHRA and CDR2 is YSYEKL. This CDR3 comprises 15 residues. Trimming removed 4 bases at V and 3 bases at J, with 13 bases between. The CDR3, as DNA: TGCGCCAGCAGCCCAAGTGGAGGGTCCAATCAGCCCCAGCATTTT. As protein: CASSPSGGSNQPQHF.

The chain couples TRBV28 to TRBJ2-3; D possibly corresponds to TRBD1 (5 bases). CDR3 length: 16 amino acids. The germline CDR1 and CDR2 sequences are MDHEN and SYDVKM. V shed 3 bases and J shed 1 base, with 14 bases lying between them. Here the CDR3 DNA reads TGTGCCAGCAGTTTGGGTGGGGCAGGGCGCACAGATACGCAGTATTTT. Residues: CASSLGGAGRTDTQYF.

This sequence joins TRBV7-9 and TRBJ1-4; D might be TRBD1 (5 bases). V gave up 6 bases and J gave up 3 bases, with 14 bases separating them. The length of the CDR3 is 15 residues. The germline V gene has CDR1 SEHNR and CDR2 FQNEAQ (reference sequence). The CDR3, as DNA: TGTGCCAGCAGTTCAACAGGAGCTTCTAATGAAAAACTGTTTTTT. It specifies CASSSTGASNEKLFF.

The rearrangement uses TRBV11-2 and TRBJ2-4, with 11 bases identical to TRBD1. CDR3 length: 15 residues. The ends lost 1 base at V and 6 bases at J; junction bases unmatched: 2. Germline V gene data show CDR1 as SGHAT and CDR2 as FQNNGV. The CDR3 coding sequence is TGTGCCAGCAGCTTAGTTGGGACAGGGGGAAACATTCAGTACTTC. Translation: CASSLVGTGGNIQYF.

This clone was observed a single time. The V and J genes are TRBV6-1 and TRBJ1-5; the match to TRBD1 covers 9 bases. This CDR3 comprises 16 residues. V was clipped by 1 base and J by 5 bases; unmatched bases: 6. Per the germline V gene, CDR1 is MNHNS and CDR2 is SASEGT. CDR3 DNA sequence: TGTGCCAGCAGTGAAGAGGACAGGGGTGGACATCAGCCCCAGCATTTT. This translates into CASSEEDRGGHQPQHF.

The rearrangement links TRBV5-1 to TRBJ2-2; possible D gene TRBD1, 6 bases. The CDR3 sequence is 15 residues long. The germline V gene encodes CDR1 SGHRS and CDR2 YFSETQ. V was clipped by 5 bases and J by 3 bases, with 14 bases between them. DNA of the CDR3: TGCGCCAGCAGGGAGTCGGGACACGACACCGGGGAGCTGTTTTTT. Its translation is CASRESGHDTGELFF.

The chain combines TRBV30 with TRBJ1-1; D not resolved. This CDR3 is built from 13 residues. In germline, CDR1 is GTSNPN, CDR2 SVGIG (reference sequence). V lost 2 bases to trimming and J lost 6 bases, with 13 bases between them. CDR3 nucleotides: TGTGCCTGGAGTCTTTCGGGTTTGTCTGAAGCTTTCTTT. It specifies CAWSLSGLSEAFF. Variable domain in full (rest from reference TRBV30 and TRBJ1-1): SQTIHQWPATLVQPVGSPLSLECTVEGTSNPNLYWYRQAAGRGLQLLFYSVGIGQISSEVPQNLSASRPQDRQFILSSKKLLLSDSGFYLCAWSLSGLSEAFFGQGTRLTVV.

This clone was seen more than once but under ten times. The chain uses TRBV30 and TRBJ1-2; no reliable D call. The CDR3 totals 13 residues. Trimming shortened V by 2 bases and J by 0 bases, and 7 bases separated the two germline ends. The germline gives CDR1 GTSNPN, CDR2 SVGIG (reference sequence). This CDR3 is CAWSKGANYGYTF. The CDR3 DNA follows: TGTGCCTGGAGTAAGGGAGCTAACTATGGCTACACCTTC.

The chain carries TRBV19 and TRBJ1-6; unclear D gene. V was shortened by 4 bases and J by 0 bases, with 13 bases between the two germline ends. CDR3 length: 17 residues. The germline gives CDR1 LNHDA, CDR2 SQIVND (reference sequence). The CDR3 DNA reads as TGTGCCAGTAGTACCCGCTTGGGGAGCTCCTATAATTCACCCCTCCACTTT. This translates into CASSTRLGSSYNSPLHF. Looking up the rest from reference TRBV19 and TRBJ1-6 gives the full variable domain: DGGITQSPKYLFRKEGQNVTLSCEQNLNHDAMYWYRQDPGQGLRLIYYSQIVNDFQKGDIAEGYSVSREKKESFPLTVTSAQKNPTAFYLCASSTRLGSSYNSPLHFGNGTRLTVT.

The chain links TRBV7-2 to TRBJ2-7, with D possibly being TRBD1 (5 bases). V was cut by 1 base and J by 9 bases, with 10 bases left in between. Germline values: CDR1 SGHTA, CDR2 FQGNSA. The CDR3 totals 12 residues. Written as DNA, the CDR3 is TGTGCCAGCAGCTTAGAGGGGTGGAGGCAGTACTTC. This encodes CASSLEGWRQYF.

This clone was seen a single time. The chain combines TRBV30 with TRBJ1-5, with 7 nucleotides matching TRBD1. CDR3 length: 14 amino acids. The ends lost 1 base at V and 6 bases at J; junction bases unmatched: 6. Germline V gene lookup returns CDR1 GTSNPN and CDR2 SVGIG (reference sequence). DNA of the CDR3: TGTGCCTGGAGTGCCGGGACAGAGAGTCAGCCCCAGCATTTT. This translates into CAWSAGTESQPQHF.

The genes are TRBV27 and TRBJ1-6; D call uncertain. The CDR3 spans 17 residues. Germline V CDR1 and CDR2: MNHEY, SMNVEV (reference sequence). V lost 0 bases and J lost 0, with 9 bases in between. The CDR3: CASSLSPISSYNSPLHF. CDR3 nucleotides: TGTGCCAGCAGTTTATCCCCGATTAGCTCCTATAATTCACCCCTCCACTTT.

The CDR3 loop is CAISGFLGEQGVNYGYTF. The CDR3 coding sequence is TGTGCCATCAGTGGTTTTTTGGGGGAACAGGGGGTGAACTATGGCTACACCTTC. The chain links TRBV10-3 to TRBJ1-2; TRBD1 matches 8 bases. The CDR3 is 18 residues long. The ends lost 4 bases at V and 2 bases at J; junction bases unmatched: 15. Germline CDR1 reads ENHRY; CDR2 reads SYGVKD.

This CDR3 is CAISERVGRQVSLIPYEQYF. The CDR3 bases are TGTGCCATCAGTGAGAGGGTAGGGAGACAGGTCAGTTTAATTCCCTACGAGCAGTACTTC. This rearrangement joins TRBV10-3 to TRBJ2-7; D is perhaps TRBD1 (6 bases). Germline CDR1 and CDR2: ENHRY and SYGVKD. The CDR3 is made up of 20 amino acids. V lost 2 bases, J lost 2 bases, and 28 bases lay in between.

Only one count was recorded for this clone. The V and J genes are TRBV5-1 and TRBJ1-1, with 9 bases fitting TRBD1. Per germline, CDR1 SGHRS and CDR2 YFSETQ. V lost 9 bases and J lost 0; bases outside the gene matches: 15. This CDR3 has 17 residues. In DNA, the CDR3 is TGCGCCACCAGATACCCGGGACAGGGTAAAGTGAACACTGAAGCTTTCTTT. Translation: CATRYPGQGKVNTEAFF.

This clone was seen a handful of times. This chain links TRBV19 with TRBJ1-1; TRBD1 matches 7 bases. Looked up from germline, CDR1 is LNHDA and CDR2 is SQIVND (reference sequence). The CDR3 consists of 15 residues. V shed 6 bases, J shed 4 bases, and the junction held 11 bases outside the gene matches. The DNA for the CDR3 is TGTGCCAGTAGGGACAGGCGAACGGTGGGCACTGAAGCTTTCTTT. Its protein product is CASRDRRTVGTEAFF.

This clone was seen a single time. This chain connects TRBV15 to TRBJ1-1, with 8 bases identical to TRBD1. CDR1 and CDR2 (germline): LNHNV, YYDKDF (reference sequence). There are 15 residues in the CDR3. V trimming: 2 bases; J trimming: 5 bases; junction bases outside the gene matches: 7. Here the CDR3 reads CATSRTRGRGTEAFF. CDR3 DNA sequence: TGTGCCACCAGCAGAACCAGGGGGCGCGGGACTGAAGCTTTCTTT.

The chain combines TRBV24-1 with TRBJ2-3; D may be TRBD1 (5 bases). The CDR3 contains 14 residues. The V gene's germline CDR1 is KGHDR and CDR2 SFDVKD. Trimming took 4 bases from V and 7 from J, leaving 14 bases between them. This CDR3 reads CATSDRDSFNTQYF. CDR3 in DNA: TGTGCCACCAGTGACCGTGACAGCTTCAATACGCAGTATTTT.

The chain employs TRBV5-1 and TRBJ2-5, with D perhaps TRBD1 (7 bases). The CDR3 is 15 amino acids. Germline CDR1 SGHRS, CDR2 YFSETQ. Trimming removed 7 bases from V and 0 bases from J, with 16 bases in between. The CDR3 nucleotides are TGCGCCAGCCGGAGGGGAGACAGGGACCAAGAGACCCAGTACTTC. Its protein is CASRRGDRDQETQYF.

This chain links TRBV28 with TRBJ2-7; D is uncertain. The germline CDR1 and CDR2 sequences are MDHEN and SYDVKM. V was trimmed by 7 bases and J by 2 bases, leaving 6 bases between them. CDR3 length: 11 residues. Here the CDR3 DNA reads TGTGCCAGCACCAAAACCTACGAGCAGTACTTC. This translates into CASTKTYEQYF.

CDR3 protein: CASSRGTRDEQFF. CDR3 coding DNA: TGTGCCAGCAGCCGCGGGACTAGAGATGAGCAGTTCTTC. The genes are TRBV7-9 and TRBJ2-1, with TRBD2 matching over 8 bases. Germline values: CDR1 SEHNR, CDR2 FQNEAQ (reference sequence). J gave up 8 bases and V 5 bases, and 5 bases lay outside the gene matches. The CDR3 is 13 residues long.

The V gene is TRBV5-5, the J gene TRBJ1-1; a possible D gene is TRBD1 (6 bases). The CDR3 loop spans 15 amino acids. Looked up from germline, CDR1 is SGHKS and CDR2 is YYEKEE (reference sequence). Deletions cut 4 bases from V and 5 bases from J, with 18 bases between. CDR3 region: CASSPEVWGQTEAFF. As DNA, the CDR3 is TGTGCCAGCAGCCCAGAGGTGTGGGGGCAGACTGAAGCTTTCTTT.

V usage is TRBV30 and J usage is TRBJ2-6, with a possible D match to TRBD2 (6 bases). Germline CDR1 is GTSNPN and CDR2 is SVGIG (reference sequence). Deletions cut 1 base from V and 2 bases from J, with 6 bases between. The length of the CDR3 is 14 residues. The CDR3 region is CAWSAGAGANVLTF. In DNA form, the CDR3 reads TGTGCCTGGAGTGCGGGGGCTGGGGCCAACGTCCTGACTTTC.

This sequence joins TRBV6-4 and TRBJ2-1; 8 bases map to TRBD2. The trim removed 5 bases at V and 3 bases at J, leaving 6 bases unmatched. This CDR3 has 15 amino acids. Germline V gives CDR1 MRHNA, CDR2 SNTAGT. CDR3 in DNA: TGTGCCAGCAGTTCGCGGGGGGACTACTACAATGAGCAGTTCTTC. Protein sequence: CASSSRGDYYNEQFF.

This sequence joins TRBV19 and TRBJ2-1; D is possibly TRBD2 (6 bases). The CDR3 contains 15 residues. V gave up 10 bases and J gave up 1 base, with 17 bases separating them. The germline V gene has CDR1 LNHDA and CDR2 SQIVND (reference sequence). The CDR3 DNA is TGTGCCACCCGGCGGCAGGAGGGGTCCTACAATGAGCAGTTCTTC. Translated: CATRRQEGSYNEQFF.

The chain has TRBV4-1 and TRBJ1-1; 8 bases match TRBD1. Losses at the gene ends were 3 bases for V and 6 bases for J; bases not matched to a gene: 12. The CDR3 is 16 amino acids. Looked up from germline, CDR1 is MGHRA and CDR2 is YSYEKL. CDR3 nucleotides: TGCGCCAGCAGCCAGCTGACAGGGGCTAAACACTCTGAAGCTTTCTTT. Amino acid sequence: CASSQLTGAKHSEAFF.